This TCR beta chain came from a study of OX40 agonist ivuxolimab in advanced cancers. Study at large: Partial responses were seen in three patients, one with hepatocellular carcinoma and two with cutaneous melanoma. Overall study results and limits: On average, CD8+ T cells showed a greater number of expanded clones than CD4+.

In this sample, this clone turned up once. No antigen is known for it. Sequenced by immunoSEQ multiplex PCR; TCRdb stores in-frame clones only, minus some. The sample lists about 36,000 clones, roughly 81% occurring once. Germline V lookup: CDR1 MDHEN, CDR2 SYDVKM. V was trimmed by 5 bases and J by 2 bases, leaving 22 bases between them. The CDR3 has 18 residues. Patients who had autoimmune disease history or got systemic immunosuppression were left out. This specimen was CD4+ or CD8+ T cells sorted from blood, taken in a trial of the OX40 agonist ivuxolimab. This TCR was sampled from an adult with an advanced solid tumor such as melanoma, head and neck, liver or kidney cancer. V usage is TRBV28 and J usage is TRBJ1-3, with D tentatively TRBD1 (5 bases). The CDR3 here is CASSAVRAWARAGNTIYF. CDR3 in DNA: TGTGCCAGCAGTGCAGTTCGGGCATGGGCCAGGGCTGGAAACACCATATATTTT. Drawing the rest from reference TRBV28 and TRBJ1-3, the complete variable domain is DVKVTQSSRYLVKRTGEKVFLECVQDMDHENMFWYRQDPGLGLRLIYFSYDVKMKEKGDIPEGYSVSREKKERFSLILESASTNQTSMYLCASSAVRAWARAGNTIYFGEGSWLTVV.